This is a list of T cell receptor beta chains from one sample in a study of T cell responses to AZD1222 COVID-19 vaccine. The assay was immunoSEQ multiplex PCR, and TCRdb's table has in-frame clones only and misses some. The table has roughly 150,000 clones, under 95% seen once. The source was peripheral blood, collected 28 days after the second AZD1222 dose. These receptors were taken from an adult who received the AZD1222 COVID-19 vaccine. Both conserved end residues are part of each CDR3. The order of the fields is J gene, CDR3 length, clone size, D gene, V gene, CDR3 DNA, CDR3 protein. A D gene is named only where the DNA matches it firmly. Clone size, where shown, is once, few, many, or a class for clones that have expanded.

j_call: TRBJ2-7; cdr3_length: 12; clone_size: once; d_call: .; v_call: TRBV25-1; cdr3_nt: TGTGCCAGCAGTGACTCAGCCTACGAGCAGTACTTC; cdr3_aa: CASSDSAYEQYF
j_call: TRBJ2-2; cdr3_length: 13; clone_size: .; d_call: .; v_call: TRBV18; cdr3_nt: TGTGCCAGCTCAGCAGGGAACACCGGGGAGCTGTTTTTT; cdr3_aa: CASSAGNTGELFF
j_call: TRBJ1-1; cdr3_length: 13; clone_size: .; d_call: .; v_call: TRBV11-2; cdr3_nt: TGTGCCAGCAGCCTAAAAGCGAACACTGAAGCTTTCTTT; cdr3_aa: CASSLKANTEAFF
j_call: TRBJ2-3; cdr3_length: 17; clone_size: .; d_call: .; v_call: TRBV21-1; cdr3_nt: TGTGCCAGCAGCTGGTCCGGGACCCTTCCTTACACAGATACGCAGTATTTT; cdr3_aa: CASSWSGTLPYTDTQYF
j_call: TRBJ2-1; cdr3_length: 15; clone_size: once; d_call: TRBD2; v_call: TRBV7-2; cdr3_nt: TGTGCCAGCAGCTCGACTAGCGGGAAATGGGATGAGCAGTTCTTC; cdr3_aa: CASSSTSGKWDEQFF
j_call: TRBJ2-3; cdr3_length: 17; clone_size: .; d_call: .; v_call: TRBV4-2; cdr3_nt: TGTGCCAGCAGCCAAGAAGGGGCAGCGGCCCACACAGATACGCAGTATTTT; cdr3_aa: CASSQEGAAAHTDTQYF
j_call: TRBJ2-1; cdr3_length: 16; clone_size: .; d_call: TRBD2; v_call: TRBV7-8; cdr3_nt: TGTGCCAGCACTCAGAAGGGAGGGAAAATTAACAATGAGCAGTTCTTC; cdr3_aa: CASTQKGGKINNEQFF
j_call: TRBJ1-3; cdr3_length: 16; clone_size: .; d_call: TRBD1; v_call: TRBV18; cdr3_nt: TGTGCCAGCTCCCCCTGGGACAGCTCCTCTGGAAACACCATATATTTT; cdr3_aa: CASSPWDSSSGNTIYF
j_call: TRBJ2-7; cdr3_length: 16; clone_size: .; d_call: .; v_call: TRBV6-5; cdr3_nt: TGTGCCAGCAGTTACCATCCCCGCGGGAACTCGGGCGAGCAGTACTTC; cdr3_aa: CASSYHPRGNSGEQYF
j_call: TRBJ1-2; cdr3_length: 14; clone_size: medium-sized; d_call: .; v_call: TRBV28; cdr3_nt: TGTGCCAGCAACCTCTTGCAGGGATTCTATGGCTACACCTTC; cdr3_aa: CASNLLQGFYGYTF
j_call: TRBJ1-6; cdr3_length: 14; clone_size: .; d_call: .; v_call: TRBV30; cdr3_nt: TGTGCCTCCTCGTTGGGGTTGGTAGCTTCACCCCTCCACTTT; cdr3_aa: CASSLGLVASPLHF
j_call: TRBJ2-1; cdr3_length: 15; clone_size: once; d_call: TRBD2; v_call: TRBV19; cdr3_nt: TGTGCCAGTAGTATCACACTAGCGGGAGTCAATGAGCAGTTCTTC; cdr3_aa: CASSITLAGVNEQFF
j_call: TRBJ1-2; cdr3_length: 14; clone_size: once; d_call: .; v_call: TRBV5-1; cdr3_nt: TGCGCCAGCAGCCCCGTGGGGGACGGCTATGGCTACACCTTC; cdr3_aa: CASSPVGDGYGYTF
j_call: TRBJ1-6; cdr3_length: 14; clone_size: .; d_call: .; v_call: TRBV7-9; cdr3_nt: TGTGCCAGCAGCCCGGACACCATGGGTTCACCCCTCCACTTT; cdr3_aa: CASSPDTMGSPLHF
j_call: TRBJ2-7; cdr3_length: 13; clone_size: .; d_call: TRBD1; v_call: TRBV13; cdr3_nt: TGTGCCAGCAGCCCGGACAGGGGGTACGAGCAGTACTTC; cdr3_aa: CASSPDRGYEQYF
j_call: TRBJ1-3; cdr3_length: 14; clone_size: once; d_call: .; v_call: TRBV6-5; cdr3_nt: TGTGCCAGCAGAAAGACAGACTCTGGAAACACCATATATTTT; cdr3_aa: CASRKTDSGNTIYF
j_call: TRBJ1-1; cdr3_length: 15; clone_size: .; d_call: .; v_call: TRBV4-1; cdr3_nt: TGCGCCAGCAGCCAATCTGGACAGAAGAACACTGAAGCTTTCTTT; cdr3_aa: CASSQSGQKNTEAFF
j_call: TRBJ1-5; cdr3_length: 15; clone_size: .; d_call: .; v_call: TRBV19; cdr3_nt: TGTGCCAGTAGTATCGGAGGTGGTAGCAATCAGCCCCAGCATTTT; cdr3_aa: CASSIGGGSNQPQHF
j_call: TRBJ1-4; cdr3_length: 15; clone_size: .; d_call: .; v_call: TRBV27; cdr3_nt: TGTGCCAGCAGTATTACGCTGTCACCTAATGAAAAACTGTTTTTT; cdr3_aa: CASSITLSPNEKLFF
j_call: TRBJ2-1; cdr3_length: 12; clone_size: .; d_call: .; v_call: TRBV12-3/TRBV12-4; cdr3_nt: TGTGCCAGCAGTTTGGACAGGGAGGGGCAGTTCTTC; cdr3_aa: CASSLDREGQFF
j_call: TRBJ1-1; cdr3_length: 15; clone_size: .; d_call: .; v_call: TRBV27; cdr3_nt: TGTGCCAGCAGTCTCGCCCGGACGGGGAACACTGAAGCTTTCTTT; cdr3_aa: CASSLARTGNTEAFF
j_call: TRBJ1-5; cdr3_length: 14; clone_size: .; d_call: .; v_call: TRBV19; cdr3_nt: TGTGCCAGTAGTATAGATACCAGGGCTCAGCCCCAGCATTTT; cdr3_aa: CASSIDTRAQPQHF
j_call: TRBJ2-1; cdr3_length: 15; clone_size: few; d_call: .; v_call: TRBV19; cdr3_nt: TGTGCCAGTAGTACACAGGGAGTTCGTACCAATGAGCAGTTCTTC; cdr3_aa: CASSTQGVRTNEQFF
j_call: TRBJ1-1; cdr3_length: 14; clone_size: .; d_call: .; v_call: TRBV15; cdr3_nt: TGTGCCACCAGCAGAGTTGGAGTGAACACTGAAGCTTTCTTT; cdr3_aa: CATSRVGVNTEAFF
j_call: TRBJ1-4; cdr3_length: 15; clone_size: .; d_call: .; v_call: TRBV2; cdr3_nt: TGTGCCAGCAGCGAGAACAGTCAACTTAATGAAAAACTGTTTTTT; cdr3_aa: CASSENSQLNEKLFF
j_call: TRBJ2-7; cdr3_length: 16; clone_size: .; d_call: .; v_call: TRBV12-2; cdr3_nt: TGTGCAAGTCGCTTAGGGGAGGTCGCCATAAACCACGAGCAGTACTTC; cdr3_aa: CASRLGEVAINHEQYF
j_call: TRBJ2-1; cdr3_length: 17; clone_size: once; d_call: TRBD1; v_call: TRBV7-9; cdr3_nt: TGTGCCAGCAGCGTTAAAACTTTACAGGGGGCCAACAATGAGCAGTTCTTC; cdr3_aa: CASSVKTLQGANNEQFF
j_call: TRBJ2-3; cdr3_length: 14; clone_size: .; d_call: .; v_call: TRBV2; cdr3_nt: TGTGCCAGCAGTGGGTCCAGCGGCACAGATACGCAGTATTTT; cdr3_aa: CASSGSSGTDTQYF
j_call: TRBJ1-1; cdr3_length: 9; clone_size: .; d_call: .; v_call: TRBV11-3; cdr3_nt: TGTGCCAGCAGCTTTGGGGCTTTCTTT; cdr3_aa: CASSFGAFF
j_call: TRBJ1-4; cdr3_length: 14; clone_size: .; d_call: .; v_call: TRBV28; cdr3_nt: TGTGCCAGCAGAAGTGCCAACTTTAATGAAAAACTGTTTTTT; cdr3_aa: CASRSANFNEKLFF
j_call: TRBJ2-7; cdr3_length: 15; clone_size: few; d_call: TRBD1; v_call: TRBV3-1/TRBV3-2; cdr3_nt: TGTGCCAGCAGCCCCCGGGACAGGAGCTCCTACGAGCAGTACTTC; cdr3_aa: CASSPRDRSSYEQYF
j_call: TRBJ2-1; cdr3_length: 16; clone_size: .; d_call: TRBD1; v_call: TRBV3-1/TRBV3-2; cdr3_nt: TGTGCCAGCAGCCAATATGTAGGACAGGGGTTGAATGAGCAGTTCTTC; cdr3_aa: CASSQYVGQGLNEQFF
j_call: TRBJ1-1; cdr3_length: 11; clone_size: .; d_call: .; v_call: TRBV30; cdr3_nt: TGTGCCTGGAGGCAACAGAGAGGAGCTTTCTTT; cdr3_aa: CAWRQQRGAFF
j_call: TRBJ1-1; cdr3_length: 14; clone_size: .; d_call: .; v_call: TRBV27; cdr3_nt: TGTGCCAGCAGTTGGGGGGGCCAGTCCACAGGGGCTTTCTTT; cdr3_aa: CASSWGGQSTGAFF
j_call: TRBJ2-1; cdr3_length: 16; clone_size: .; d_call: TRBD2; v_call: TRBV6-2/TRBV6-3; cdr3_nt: TGTGCCAGCAGTACCCCCCAGGGACTACTATACAATGAGCAGTTCTTC; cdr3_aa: CASSTPQGLLYNEQFF
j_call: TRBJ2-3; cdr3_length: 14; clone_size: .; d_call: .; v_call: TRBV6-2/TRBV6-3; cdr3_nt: TGTGCCAGCAGTTCCTTCGGCGCCCCAGATACGCAGTATTTT; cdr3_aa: CASSSFGAPDTQYF
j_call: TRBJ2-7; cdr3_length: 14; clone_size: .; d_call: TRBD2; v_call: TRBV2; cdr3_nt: TGTGCCAGCAGTGAGTCTAGCGGGGGTTACGAGCAGTACTTC; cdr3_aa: CASSESSGGYEQYF
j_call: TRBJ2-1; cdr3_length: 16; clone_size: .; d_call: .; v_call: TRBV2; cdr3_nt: TGTGCCAGCAGCGTCGTGGCGGTGGGCTCCTACAATGAGCAGTTCTTC; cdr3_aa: CASSVVAVGSYNEQFF
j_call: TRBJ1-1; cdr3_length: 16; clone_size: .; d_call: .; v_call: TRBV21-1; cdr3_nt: TGTGCCAGCAGCAAAGGTCCAGGCCGCGACGGGACTGAAGCTTTCTTT; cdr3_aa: CASSKGPGRDGTEAFF
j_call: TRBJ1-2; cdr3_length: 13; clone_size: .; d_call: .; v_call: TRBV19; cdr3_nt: TGTGCCAGCCTCGGGACAAACAACTATGGCTACACCTTC; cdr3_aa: CASLGTNNYGYTF
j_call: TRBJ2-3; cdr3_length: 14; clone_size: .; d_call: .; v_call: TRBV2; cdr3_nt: TGTGCCCTTCCCAGAGATACTAGCACAGATACGCAGTATTTT; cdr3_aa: CALPRDTSTDTQYF
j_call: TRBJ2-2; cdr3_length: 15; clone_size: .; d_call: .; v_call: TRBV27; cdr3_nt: TGTGCCAGCAGTTTAGGGGCCCGATACACCGGGGAGCTGTTTTTT; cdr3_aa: CASSLGARYTGELFF
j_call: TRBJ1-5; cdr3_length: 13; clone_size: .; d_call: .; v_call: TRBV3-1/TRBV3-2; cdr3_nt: TGTGCCAGCAGCCAGGGGGTGGAAAAACCCCAGCATTTT; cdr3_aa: CASSQGVEKPQHF